These 18 T cell receptor beta chains originate from one sample sequenced in a study of PD-1 blockade in classical Hodgkin lymphoma. The assay was immunoSEQ multiplex PCR, and TCRdb's table has in-frame clones only and misses some. The repertoire holds about 99,000 clones, with about four fifths as singletons. All the patients suffered relapse after autologous stem cell transplantation, and brentuximab vedotin exposure differed. This sample comprised peripheral blood mononuclear cells (PBMCs), obtained before the second cycle of nivolumab. All receptors come from a human donor with classical Hodgkin lymphoma.

The chain is built from TRBV11-3 and TRBJ2-7, with a possible D match to TRBD2 (5 bases). The V end lost 5 bases, the J end lost 2 bases, and 10 bases lay between the germline ends. The CDR3 totals 13 residues. Germline V gene sequence: CDR1 SGHNT, CDR2 YENEEA. The CDR3, as DNA: TGTGCCAGCAGCCTATCGGGGACCTACGAGCAGTACTTC. Its translation is CASSLSGTYEQYF.

The chain carries TRBV10-3 and TRBJ1-2, with D perhaps matching TRBD1 (5 bases). The CDR3 covers 13 residues. Germline lookup yields CDR1 ENHRY and CDR2 SYGVKD. Trimming removed 5 bases at V and 6 bases at J, with 13 bases between. The CDR3 reads CAISWTYGDGYTF. The CDR3 DNA sequence: TGTGCCATCAGTTGGACATATGGTGATGGCTACACCTTC.

The chain couples TRBV7-9 to TRBJ1-2; 9 bases are a match to TRBD1. The germline V gene has CDR1 SEHNR and CDR2 FQNEAQ (reference sequence). J was trimmed by 8 bases and V by 5 bases; bases with no gene match: 18. The CDR3 loop spans 17 amino acids. CDR3 amino acids: CASSRGFQGQGGDGYTF. The DNA for the CDR3 is TGTGCCAGCAGCCGGGGTTTTCAGGGACAGGGAGGGGACGGCTACACCTTC. The entire variable domain, with the rest obtained from reference TRBV7-9 and TRBJ1-2, is as follows: DTGVSQNPRHKITKRGQNVTFRCDPISEHNRLYWYRQTLGQGPEFLTYFQNEAQLEKSRLLSDRFSAERPKGSFSTLEIQRTEQGDSAMYLCASSRGFQGQGGDGYTFGSGTRLTVV.

The rearrangement joins TRBV19 to TRBJ2-2, with D perhaps being TRBD1 or TRBD2 (5 bases each). Per the germline V gene, CDR1 is LNHDA and CDR2 is SQIVND (reference sequence). The V end lost 2 bases, the J end lost 6 bases, and 13 bases lay between the germline ends. The CDR3 sequence is 15 residues long. DNA of the CDR3: TGTGCCAGTAGTATAAGGTCCGGGGACGCCGGGGAGCTGTTTTTT. Amino acids: CASSIRSGDAGELFF.

The gene calls are TRBV25-1 and TRBJ1-2; D not resolved. The V gene's germline CDR1 is MGHDK and CDR2 SYGVNS. V was clipped by 7 bases and J by 8 bases, with 14 bases between them. The CDR3 loop spans 12 amino acids. The CDR3 DNA sequence: TGTGCCAGCAAGGAGGATCTAAGCGGCTACACCTTC. Its protein is CASKEDLSGYTF.

The chain links TRBV7-2 to TRBJ1-2, with TRBD1 identical over 8 bases. Germline lookup yields CDR1 SGHTA and CDR2 FQGNSA. The CDR3 covers 13 residues. With V trimmed by 4 bases and J by 4 bases, 2 bases remained unmatched. For the CDR3, the DNA is TGTGCCAGCAGCTCCGGACAGGGCTATGGCTACACCTTC. This encodes CASSSGQGYGYTF.

This rearrangement joins TRBV6-1 to TRBJ1-4; D is ambiguous. The CDR3 extends over 12 amino acids. Germline V gene sequence: CDR1 MNHNS, CDR2 SASEGT. With 2 bases removed from V and 7 bases from J, the gap between germline ends came to 5 bases. CDR3 protein: CASSELREKLFF. As DNA, the CDR3 is TGTGCCAGCAGTGAACTTCGTGAAAAACTGTTTTTT.

The chain links TRBV10-3 to TRBJ1-2; the D is unclear. The CDR3 is made up of 11 amino acids. Deletions cut 3 bases from V and 6 bases from J, with 5 bases between. Germline V CDR1 and CDR2: ENHRY, SYGVKD. CDR3 in amino acids: CAISDGDGYTF. The CDR3 coding sequence is TGTGCCATCAGTGATGGTGATGGCTACACCTTC.

J is TRBJ1-2 and V is TRBV28; perhaps TRBD1 as D (5 bases). Germline CDR1 and CDR2: MDHEN and SYDVKM. CDR3 length: 14 residues. V was shortened by 1 base and J by 8 bases, with 14 bases between the two germline ends. As DNA, the CDR3 is TGTGCCAGCAGTTTATTGCTGGGGCAAGGCGGCTACACCTTC. This codes for CASSLLLGQGGYTF.

This chain links TRBV5-1 with TRBJ2-5; 8 bases map to TRBD2. The trim removed 2 bases at V and 5 bases at J, leaving 5 bases unmatched. CDR3 length: 14 residues. CDR1 is SGHRS and CDR2 is YFSETQ in the germline V gene. The CDR3 loop reads CASSFGTSEETQYF. The CDR3 bases are TGCGCCAGCAGCTTTGGGACTAGTGAGGAGACCCAGTACTTC.

The V call is TRBV6-4, the J call TRBJ2-3; 10 nucleotides agree with TRBD2. From germline, CDR1 is MRHNA and CDR2 SNTAGT. This CDR3 contains 16 residues. The ends lost 5 bases at V and 5 bases at J; junction bases unmatched: 10. The CDR3 region has the DNA TGTGCCAGCAGTCCTTTAGCGGGAGGTCCGCGAGATACGCAGTATTTT. Protein product: CASSPLAGGPRDTQYF.

CDR3 in DNA: TGTGCCAGCATTGGAGGGTTACGGGGGTATGGCTACACCTTC. This encodes CASIGGLRGYGYTF. J is TRBJ1-2 and V is TRBV28, with a tentative D call TRBD1 (5 bases). V was shortened by 7 bases and J by 5 bases, with 17 bases between the two germline ends. Germline loops: CDR1 MDHEN, CDR2 SYDVKM. There are 14 residues in the CDR3.

The V and J genes are TRBV6-4 and TRBJ1-5, with 9 bases identical to TRBD1. Trimming removed 5 bases from V and 6 bases from J; junction bases left unmatched: 5. The CDR3 runs to 14 residues. CDR1 is MRHNA and CDR2 is SNTAGT in the germline V gene. The CDR3 nucleotides read TGTGCCAGCAGTCCGGACAGGGGTGGTCAGCCCCAGCATTTT. Translation gives CASSPDRGGQPQHF.

The rearrangement uses TRBV6-1 and TRBJ1-5; 9 nucleotides match TRBD1. Trimming at V came to 4 bases and at J to 6 bases, leaving 7 bases not matched to a gene. Germline loops: CDR1 MNHNS, CDR2 SASEGT. This CDR3 has 15 amino acids. The CDR3 coding sequence is TGTGCCAGCAGTGTAGGACAGGGGATGGGTCAGCCCCAGCATTTT. Translated: CASSVGQGMGQPQHF.

The chain couples TRBV6-5 to TRBJ1-5; no firm D call. The germline gives CDR1 MNHEY, CDR2 SVGAGI. Trimming took 6 bases from V and 10 from J, leaving 19 bases between them. The CDR3 totals 14 residues. CDR3 in DNA: TGTGCCAGCAGCGAGAACGGGCAAATCAGCCCCCAGCATTTT. Protein sequence: CASSENGQISPQHF.

The count of this clone is one. DNA of the CDR3: TGTGCCAGCAGCCCCGGGGCGGGCACAGATACGCAGTATTTT. It translates to CASSPGAGTDTQYF. The rearrangement uses TRBV7-7 and TRBJ2-3; D is perhaps TRBD1 or TRBD2 (5 bases each). The V gene's germline CDR1 is SSHAT and CDR2 FNYEAQ (reference sequence). The CDR3 is 14 residues long. The V end was cut by 5 bases, the J end by 1 base, with 10 bases between.

This chain connects TRBV2 to TRBJ2-7, with D possibly TRBD1 on 6 matching bases. From germline, CDR1 is SNHLY and CDR2 FYNNEI. With 7 bases removed from V and 5 bases from J, the gap between germline ends came to 12 bases. The length of the CDR3 is 12 residues. CDR3 sequence (DNA): TGTGCCAGCAACAGGGTGGGCCACGAGCAGTACTTC. Its protein product is CASNRVGHEQYF.

This chain uses TRBV6-5 with TRBJ2-2; D unresolved. Deletions cut 8 bases from V and 4 bases from J, with 11 bases between. Per the germline V gene, CDR1 is MNHEY and CDR2 is SVGAGI. The CDR3 consists of 13 residues. In DNA form, the CDR3 reads TGTGCCAGCCAAGGCTTTGGCACCGGGGAGCTGTTTTTT. It encodes CASQGFGTGELFF.